This record concerns one T cell receptor beta chain sequence. Source study methods: Amplification with reference gene primers provided the estimates of nucleated cell counts. Profiling relied on immunoSEQ multiplex PCR, and the TCRdb table lists in-frame clones only, not all of them. That table furnishes V, J and clone size, whereas the DNA furnished D and trimming. This table holds roughly 190,000 clones, approximately 80% found once. The participants were between about 18 and 90 years old and came from some 23 US areas. Recovery meant two consecutive negative NP/OP PCR tests, professional clearance, or resolved symptoms. From germline, CDR1 is MNHEY and CDR2 SVGEGT. The V end lost 0 bases, the J end lost 0 bases, and 11 bases lay between the germline ends. This CDR3 has 16 residues. This entry is derived from a study of blood T cell repertoires in COVID-19. Study information: Sample material is recorded as cDNA or gDNA derived from T cells, B-cell-depleted T cells, or PBMCs.

This clonotype was sampled from a man aged 40-49 years who had recovered from COVID-19. This chain uses TRBV6-2 or TRBV6-3 with TRBJ1-2; D is perhaps TRBD1 (5 bases). The sequenced sample was PBMCs or T cells enriched from blood (not recorded which). In DNA, the CDR3 is TGTGCCAGCAGTTACTCGCGGACACCCTCTAACTATGGCTACACCTTC. Protein product: CASSYSRTPSNYGYTF.